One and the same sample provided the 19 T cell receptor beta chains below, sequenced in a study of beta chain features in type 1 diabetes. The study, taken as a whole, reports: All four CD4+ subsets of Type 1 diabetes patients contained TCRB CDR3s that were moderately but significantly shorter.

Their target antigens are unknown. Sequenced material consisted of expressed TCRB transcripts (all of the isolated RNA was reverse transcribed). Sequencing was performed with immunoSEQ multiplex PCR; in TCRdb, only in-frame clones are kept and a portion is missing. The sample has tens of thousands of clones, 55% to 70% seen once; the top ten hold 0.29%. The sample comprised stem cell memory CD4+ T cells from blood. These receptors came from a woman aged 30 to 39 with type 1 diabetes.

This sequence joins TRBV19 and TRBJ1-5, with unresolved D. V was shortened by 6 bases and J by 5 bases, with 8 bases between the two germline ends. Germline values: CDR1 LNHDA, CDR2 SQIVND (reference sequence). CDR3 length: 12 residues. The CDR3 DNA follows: TGTGCCAGTAGCGGGAGGGATCAGCCCCAGCATTTT. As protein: CASSGRDQPQHF.

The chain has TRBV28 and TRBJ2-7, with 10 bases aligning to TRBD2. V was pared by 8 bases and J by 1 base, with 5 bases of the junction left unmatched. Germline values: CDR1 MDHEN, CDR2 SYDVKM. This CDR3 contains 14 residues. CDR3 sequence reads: CASLGTSDSYEQYF. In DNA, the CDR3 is TGTGCCAGCCTCGGGACTAGCGATTCCTACGAGCAGTACTTC.

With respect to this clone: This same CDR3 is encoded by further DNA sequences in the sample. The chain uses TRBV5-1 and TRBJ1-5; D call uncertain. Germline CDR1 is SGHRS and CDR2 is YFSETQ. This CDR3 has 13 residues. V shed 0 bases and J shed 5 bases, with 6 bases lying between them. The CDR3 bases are TGCGCCAGCAGCTTGGCCGGTGATCAGCCCCAGCATTTT. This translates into CASSLAGDQPQHF.

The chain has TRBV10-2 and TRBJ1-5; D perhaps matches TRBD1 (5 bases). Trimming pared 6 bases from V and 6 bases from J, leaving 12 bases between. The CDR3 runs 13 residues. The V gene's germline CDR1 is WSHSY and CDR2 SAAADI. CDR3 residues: CASSSGSGQPQHF. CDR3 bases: TGCGCCAGCAGCTCAGGGTCCGGTCAGCCCCAGCATTTT.

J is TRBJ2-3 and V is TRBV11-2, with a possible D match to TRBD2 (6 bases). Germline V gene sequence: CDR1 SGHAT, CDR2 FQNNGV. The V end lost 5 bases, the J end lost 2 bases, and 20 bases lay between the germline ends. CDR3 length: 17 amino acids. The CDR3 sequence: CASSRGTLGGLTDTQYF. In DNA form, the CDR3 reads TGTGCCAGCAGCCGGGGAACCTTGGGAGGACTCACAGATACGCAGTATTTT.

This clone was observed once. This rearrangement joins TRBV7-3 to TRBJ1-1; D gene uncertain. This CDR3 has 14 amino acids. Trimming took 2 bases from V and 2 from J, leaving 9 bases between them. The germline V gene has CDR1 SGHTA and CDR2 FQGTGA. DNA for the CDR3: TGTGCCAGCAGCTTACAGGCTATAAACACTGAAGCTTTCTTT. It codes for CASSLQAINTEAFF.

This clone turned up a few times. CDR3 sequence: CASSQDQRGPWNIQYF. The CDR3, as DNA: TGCGCCAGCAGCCAAGATCAGCGGGGGCCATGGAACATTCAGTACTTC. The rearrangement joins TRBV4-1 to TRBJ2-4; 8 nucleotides agree with TRBD2. The CDR3 length is 16 residues. From germline, CDR1 is MGHRA and CDR2 YSYEKL. J gave up 7 bases and V 0 bases, and 8 bases lay outside the gene matches.

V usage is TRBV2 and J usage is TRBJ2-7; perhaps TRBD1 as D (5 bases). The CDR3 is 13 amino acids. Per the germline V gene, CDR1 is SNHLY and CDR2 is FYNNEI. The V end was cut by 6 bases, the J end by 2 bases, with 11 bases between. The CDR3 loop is CASRQDGAYEQYF. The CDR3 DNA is TGTGCCAGCAGACAGGACGGAGCCTACGAGCAGTACTTC.

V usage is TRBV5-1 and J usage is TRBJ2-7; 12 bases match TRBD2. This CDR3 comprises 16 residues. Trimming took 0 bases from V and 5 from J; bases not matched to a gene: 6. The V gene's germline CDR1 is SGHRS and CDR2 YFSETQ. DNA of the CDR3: TGCGCCAGCAGCTTGGTCCTAGCGGGAGGGCGCAACGAGCAGTACTTC. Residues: CASSLVLAGGRNEQYF.

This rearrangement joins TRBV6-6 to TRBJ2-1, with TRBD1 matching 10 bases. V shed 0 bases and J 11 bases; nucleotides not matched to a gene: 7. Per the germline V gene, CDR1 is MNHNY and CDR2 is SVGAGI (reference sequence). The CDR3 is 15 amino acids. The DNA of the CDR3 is TGTGCCAGCAGTTACTCGGGACAGGGGCCAATGAAGCAGTTCTTC. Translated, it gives CASSYSGQGPMKQFF.

The CDR3 reads CASSPGQGADYGYTF. As DNA, the CDR3 is TGTGCCAGCAGTCCGGGACAGGGGGCAGACTATGGCTACACCTTC. The chain couples TRBV28 to TRBJ1-2; 12 nucleotides line up with TRBD1. CDR3 length equals 15 residues. In germline, CDR1 is MDHEN, CDR2 SYDVKM. Trimming took 5 bases from V and 3 from J; bases not matched to a gene: 4.

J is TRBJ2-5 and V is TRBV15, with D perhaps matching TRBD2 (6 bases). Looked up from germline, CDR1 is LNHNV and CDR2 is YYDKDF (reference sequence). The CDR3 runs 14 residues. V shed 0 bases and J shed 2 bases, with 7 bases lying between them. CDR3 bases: TGTGCCACCAGCAGAGATCGGGGGCAAGAGACCCAGTACTTC. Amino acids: CATSRDRGQETQYF.

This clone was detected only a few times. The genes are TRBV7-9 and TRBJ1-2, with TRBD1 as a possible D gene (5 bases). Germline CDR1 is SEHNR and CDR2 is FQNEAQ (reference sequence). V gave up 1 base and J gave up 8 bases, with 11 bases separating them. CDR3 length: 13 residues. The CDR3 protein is CASSLEGASGYTF. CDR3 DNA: TGTGCCAGCAGCTTAGAAGGGGCCAGCGGCTACACCTTC.

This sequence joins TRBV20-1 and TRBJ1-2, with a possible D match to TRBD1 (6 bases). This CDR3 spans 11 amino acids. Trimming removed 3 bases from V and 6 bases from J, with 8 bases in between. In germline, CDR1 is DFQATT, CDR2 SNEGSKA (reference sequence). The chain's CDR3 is CSARAGDGYTF. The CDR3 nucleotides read TGCAGTGCTAGGGCAGGGGATGGCTACACCTTC.

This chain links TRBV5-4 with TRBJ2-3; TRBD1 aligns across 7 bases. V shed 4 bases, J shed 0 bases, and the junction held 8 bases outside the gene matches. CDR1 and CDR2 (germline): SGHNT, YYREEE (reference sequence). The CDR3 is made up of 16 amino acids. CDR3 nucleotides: TGTGCCAGCAGCCGCGGAGAGGACAGGAGCACAGATACGCAGTATTTT. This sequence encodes CASSRGEDRSTDTQYF.

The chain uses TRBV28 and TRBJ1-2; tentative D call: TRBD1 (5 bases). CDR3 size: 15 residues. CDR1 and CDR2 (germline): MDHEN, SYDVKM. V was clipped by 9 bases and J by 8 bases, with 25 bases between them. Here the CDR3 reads CASWEARVLGTGYTF. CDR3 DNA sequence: TGTGCCAGTTGGGAGGCCAGGGTTTTGGGTACGGGCTACACCTTC.

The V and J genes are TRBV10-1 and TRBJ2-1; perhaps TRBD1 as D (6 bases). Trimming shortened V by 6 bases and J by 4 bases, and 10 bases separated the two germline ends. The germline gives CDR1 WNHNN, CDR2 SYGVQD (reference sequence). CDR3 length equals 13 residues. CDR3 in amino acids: CASSRDIYNEQFF. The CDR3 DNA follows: TGCGCCAGCAGCCGGGACATTTACAATGAGCAGTTCTTC.

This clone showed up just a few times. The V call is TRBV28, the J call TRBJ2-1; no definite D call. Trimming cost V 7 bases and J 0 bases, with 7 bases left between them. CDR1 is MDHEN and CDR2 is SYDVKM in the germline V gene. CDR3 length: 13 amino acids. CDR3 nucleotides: TGTGCCAGCAAGGCAGGCTCCTACAATGAGCAGTTCTTC. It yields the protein CASKAGSYNEQFF.

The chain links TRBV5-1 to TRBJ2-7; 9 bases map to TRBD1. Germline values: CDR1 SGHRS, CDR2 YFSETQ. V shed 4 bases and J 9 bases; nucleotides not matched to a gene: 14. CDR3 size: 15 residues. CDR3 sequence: CASSIGTGSTRAQYF. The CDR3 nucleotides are TGCGCCAGCAGCATCGGGACAGGGAGTACGAGAGCGCAGTACTTC. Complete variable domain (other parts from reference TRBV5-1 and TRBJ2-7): KAGVTQTPRYLIKTRGQQVTLSCSPISGHRSVSWYQQTPGQGLQFLFEYFSETQRNKGNFPGRFSGRQFSNSRSEMNVSTLELGDSALYLCASSIGTGSTRAQYFGPGTRLTVT.